Each of the 15 T cell receptor beta chains below was sequenced from the same sample in a study of cytomegalovirus exposure and HLA in healthy donors. The PCR employed 60 Vbeta primers together with 13 Jbeta primers. Data came from immunoSEQ multiplex PCR; TCRdb stores just in-frame clones and leaves some out. Of some 150,000 clones listed, roughly 80% are singletons. Sequencing input: PBMCs. Receptor source: a woman aged 30 to 39 in good health and CMV-seropositive.

V usage is TRBV7-2 and J usage is TRBJ1-4, with TRBD1 matching over 7 bases. Trimming at V came to 0 bases and at J to 0 bases, leaving 7 bases not matched to a gene. The CDR3 is 18 residues long. Germline V gene lookup returns CDR1 SGHTA and CDR2 FQGNSA. CDR3 residues: CASSLASGGVATNEKLFF. The CDR3 nucleotides are TGTGCCAGCAGCTTAGCGTCAGGGGGAGTCGCAACTAATGAAAAACTGTTTTTT.

The chain links TRBV4-3 to TRBJ1-2; D remains ambiguous. The germline gives CDR1 LGHNA, CDR2 YSLEER. This CDR3 comprises 14 residues. V was trimmed by 4 bases and J by 4 bases, leaving 13 bases between them. The chain's CDR3 is CASSPASGAYGYTF. The CDR3, as DNA: TGCGCCAGCAGCCCAGCCTCGGGAGCCTATGGCTACACCTTC.

This chain links TRBV27 with TRBJ2-7; 7 bases match TRBD1. V gave up 6 bases and J gave up 5 bases; unmatched junction bases: 4. The CDR3 runs 12 residues. Germline V gene sequence: CDR1 MNHEY, CDR2 SMNVEV (reference sequence). Here the CDR3 reads CASRDRVHEQYF. The CDR3 DNA is TGTGCCAGCAGAGACAGGGTCCACGAGCAGTACTTC.

This clone appeared once. The chain employs TRBV28 and TRBJ2-5; TRBD1 agrees at 8 bases. The J call may be faulty, since TRBJ2-7 better matches the DNA end. The CDR3 sequence is 15 residues long. CDR1 and CDR2 (germline): MDHEN, SYDVKM. The CDR3 loop is CASRGQAIAEYEQYF. The CDR3 nucleotides are TGTGCCAGCAGGGGACAGGCCATAGCGGAGTACGAGCAGTACTTC.

The V and J genes are TRBV6-1 and TRBJ1-2, with TRBD1 as a possible D gene (6 bases). This CDR3 spans 14 amino acids. V lost 6 bases and J 7 bases, leaving 18 bases between the germline ends. Germline V CDR1 and CDR2: MNHNS, SASEGT. CDR3 amino acids: CASSNLPGVGGYTF. The CDR3 DNA reads TGTGCCAGCAGCAACCTGCCAGGGGTTGGTGGCTACACCTTC.

This clone was seen a few times. The J gene is TRBJ2-7, the V gene TRBV5-4; TRBD2 is a possible D gene (6 bases). Germline-derived CDR1 and CDR2 are SGHNT and YYREEE (reference sequence). This CDR3 spans 13 amino acids. V was trimmed by 4 bases and J by 3 bases, leaving 11 bases between them. The CDR3 DNA follows: TGTGCCAGCAGCCTTCCGACTAGCTACGAGCAGTACTTC. It yields the protein CASSLPTSYEQYF.

The gene calls are TRBV7-9 and TRBJ1-4; TRBD1 might be the D (6 bases). Looked up from germline, CDR1 is SEHNR and CDR2 is FQNEAQ (reference sequence). The CDR3 has 15 residues. V shed 5 bases and J shed 8 bases, with 18 bases lying between them. In nucleotides, the CDR3 is TGTGCCAGCAGCGCGAAAGGGGGGGTGCGGGAAAAACTGTTTTTT. This sequence encodes CASSAKGGVREKLFF. The complete variable domain, with remaining parts taken from reference TRBV7-9 and TRBJ1-4, reads DTGVSQNPRHKITKRGQNVTFRCDPISEHNRLYWYRQTLGQGPEFLTYFQNEAQLEKSRLLSDRFSAERPKGSFSTLEIQRTEQGDSAMYLCASSAKGGVREKLFFGSGTQLSVL.

This clone has only a few counts. The V and J genes are TRBV2 and TRBJ1-2; maybe TRBD1 (5 bases). Germline lookup yields CDR1 SNHLY and CDR2 FYNNEI. The CDR3 covers 13 residues. Trimming shortened V by 6 bases and J by 5 bases, and 13 bases separated the two germline ends. CDR3 DNA: TGTGCCAGCAGCCCTGAAGGGGCATATGGCTACACCTTC. Protein sequence: CASSPEGAYGYTF.

The sample holds a few counts of this clone. V and J are TRBV7-2 and TRBJ2-5; 8 positions agree with TRBD1. The V segment lost 5 bases and the J segment 2 bases; nucleotides outside the gene matches: 4. Germline CDR1 SGHTA, CDR2 FQGNSA. The CDR3 runs 14 residues. The CDR3 is CASSGQGGQETQYF. CDR3 DNA sequence: TGTGCCAGCAGCGGACAGGGTGGGCAAGAGACCCAGTACTTC.

The chain joins TRBV4-3 to TRBJ2-7, with 7 bases aligning to TRBD2. The V gene's germline CDR1 is LGHNA and CDR2 YSLEER. The CDR3 totals 15 residues. The V gene end was trimmed by 1 base and the J gene end by 5 bases; junction bases not matched to a gene: 8. CDR3: CASSQGEGLGDEQYF. As DNA, the CDR3 is TGCGCCAGCAGCCAAGGGGAAGGACTAGGGGACGAGCAGTACTTC.

The V and J genes are TRBV11-2 and TRBJ2-3, with D unresolved. The germline CDR1 and CDR2 sequences are SGHAT and FQNNGV. V lost 1 base, J lost 0 bases, and 5 bases lay in between. The CDR3 has 14 residues. The CDR3 here is CASSLGSSTDTQYF. The CDR3 DNA reads as TGTGCCAGCAGCTTAGGCAGTAGCACAGATACGCAGTATTTT.

About this clone itself: An end of the junction does not agree with germline; a read error may underlie this. V and J are TRBV28 and TRBJ1-3; D call uncertain. Germline V gene lookup returns CDR1 MDHEN and CDR2 SYDVKM. The CDR3 is made up of 12 amino acids. The CDR3 DNA reads as TGTGCCAGCAGTTACGGAGGAAGCACCATATATTTT. Protein product: CASSYGGSTIYF.

This sequence joins TRBV11-3 and TRBJ1-1; perhaps TRBD1 as D (6 bases). Trimming shortened V by 5 bases and J by 2 bases, and 21 bases separated the two germline ends. The CDR3 totals 17 residues. Germline CDR1 reads SGHNT; CDR2 reads YENEEA. The CDR3 DNA reads as TGTGCCAGCAGCGCAACAGGGCCCCTGGGTCCCAACACTGAAGCTTTCTTT. Encoded protein: CASSATGPLGPNTEAFF.

The CDR3, as DNA: TGCGCCAGCAGCTTGGGGCCCAGGACGGGAACCTACGAGCAGTACTTC. It codes for CASSLGPRTGTYEQYF. The gene calls are TRBV5-1 and TRBJ2-7, with TRBD2 as a possible D gene (5 bases). V lost 0 bases, J lost 2 bases, and 15 bases lay in between. This CDR3 spans 16 amino acids. Per germline, CDR1 SGHRS and CDR2 YFSETQ.

The gene calls are TRBV4-2 and TRBJ1-5; D uncertain. The CDR3 is made up of 15 amino acids. Germline V gene data show CDR1 as LGHNA and CDR2 as YNFKEQ. Deletions cut 3 bases from V and 4 bases from J, with 13 bases between. CDR3 DNA: TGTGCCAGCAGCCAGTCTATGTCGCGGAATCAGCCCCAGCATTTT. Translating gives CASSQSMSRNQPQHF.